This T cell receptor (beta chain) was obtained from a study of blood T cell repertoires in COVID-19. The overall study: Some COVID-19 samples were acute and others convalescent; all came from the United States, Italy and Spain. In each case, the material was cDNA or gDNA derived from T cells, B-cell-depleted T cells, or PBMCs.

Study processing details: For nucleated cells, counts were estimated from reference gene primer amplification. The table came from immunoSEQ multiplex PCR; TCRdb's copy has only in-frame clones and leaves some out. Clonal size and the V and J genes are those of that table, whereas D and trimming came from the DNA. The table includes 150,000 to 200,000 clones, 70% to 85% detected once. The V gene lost 4 bases and the J gene lost 4 bases, with 13 bases spanning the gap. This CDR3 has 14 amino acids. Germline V gives CDR1 SGHNT, CDR2 YYREEE (reference sequence). The chain is built from TRBV5-4 and TRBJ2-3; weak D call: TRBD1 (6 bases). The sequence was collected from a woman over 75 with acute or convalescent COVID-19. Sequenced material: peripheral blood. CDR3: CASSPLTGSDTQYF. DNA for the CDR3: TGTGCCAGCAGCCCCTTGACAGGTTCAGATACGCAGTATTTT.